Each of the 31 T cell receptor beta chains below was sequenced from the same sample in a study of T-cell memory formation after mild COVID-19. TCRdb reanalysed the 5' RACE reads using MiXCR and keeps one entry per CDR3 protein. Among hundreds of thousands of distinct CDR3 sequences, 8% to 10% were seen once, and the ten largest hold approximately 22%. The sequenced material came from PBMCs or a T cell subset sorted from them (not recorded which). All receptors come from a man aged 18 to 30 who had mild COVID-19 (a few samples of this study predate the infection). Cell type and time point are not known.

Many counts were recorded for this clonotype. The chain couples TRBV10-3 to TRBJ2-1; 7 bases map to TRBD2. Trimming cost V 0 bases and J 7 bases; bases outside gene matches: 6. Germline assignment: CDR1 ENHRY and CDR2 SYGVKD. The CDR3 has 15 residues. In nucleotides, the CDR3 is TGTGCCATCAGTGAGTCATCAGCGGGGAGGAATGAGCAGTTCTTC. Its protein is CAISESSAGRNEQFF.

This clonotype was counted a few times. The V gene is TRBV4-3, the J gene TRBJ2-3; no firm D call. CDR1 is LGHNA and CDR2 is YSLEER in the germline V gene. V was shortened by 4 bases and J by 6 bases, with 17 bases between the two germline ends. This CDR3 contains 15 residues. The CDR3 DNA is TGCGCCAGCAGCCCCGGCGGCGTTCCATACGATACGCAGTATTTT. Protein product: CASSPGGVPYDTQYF.

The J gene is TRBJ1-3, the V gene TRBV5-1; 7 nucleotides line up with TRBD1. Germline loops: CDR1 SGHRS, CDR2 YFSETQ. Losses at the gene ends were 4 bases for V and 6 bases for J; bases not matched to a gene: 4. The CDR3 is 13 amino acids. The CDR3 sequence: CASSPEGANTIYF. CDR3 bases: TGCGCCAGCAGCCCCGAGGGGGCAAACACCATATATTTT.

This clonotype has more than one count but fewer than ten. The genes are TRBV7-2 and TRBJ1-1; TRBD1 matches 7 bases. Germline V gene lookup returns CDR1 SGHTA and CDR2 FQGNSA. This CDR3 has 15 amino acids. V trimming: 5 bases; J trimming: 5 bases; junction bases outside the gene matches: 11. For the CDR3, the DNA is TGTGCCAGCAGCCCTAACAGGGGCGGGGATACTGAAGCTTTCTTT. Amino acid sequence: CASSPNRGGDTEAFF.

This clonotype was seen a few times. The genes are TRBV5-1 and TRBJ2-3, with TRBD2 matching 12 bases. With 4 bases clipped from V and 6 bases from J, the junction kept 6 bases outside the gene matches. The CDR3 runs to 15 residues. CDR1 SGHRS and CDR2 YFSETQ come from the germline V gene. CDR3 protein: CASSTTSGGRDTQYF. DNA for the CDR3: TGCGCCAGCAGCACCACTAGCGGGGGGCGTGATACGCAGTATTTT.

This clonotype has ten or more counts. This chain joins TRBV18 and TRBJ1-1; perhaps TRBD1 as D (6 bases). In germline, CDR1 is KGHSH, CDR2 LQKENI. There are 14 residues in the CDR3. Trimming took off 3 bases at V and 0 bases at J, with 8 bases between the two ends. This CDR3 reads CASSPGHLNTEAFF. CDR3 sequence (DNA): TGTGCCAGCTCACCGGGACACCTGAACACTGAAGCTTTCTTT.

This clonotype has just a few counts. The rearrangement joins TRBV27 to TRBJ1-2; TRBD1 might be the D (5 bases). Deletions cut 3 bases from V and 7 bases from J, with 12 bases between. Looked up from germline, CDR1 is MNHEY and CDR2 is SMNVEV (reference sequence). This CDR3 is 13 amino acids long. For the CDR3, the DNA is TGTGCCAGCAGTTTCGGGCAGGGTTCTGGCTACACCTTC. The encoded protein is CASSFGQGSGYTF.

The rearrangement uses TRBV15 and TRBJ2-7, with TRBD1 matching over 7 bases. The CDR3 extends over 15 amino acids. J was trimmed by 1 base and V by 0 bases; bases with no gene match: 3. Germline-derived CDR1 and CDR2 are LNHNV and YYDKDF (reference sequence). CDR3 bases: TGTGCCACCAGCAGAGACCGACAGGGTTCCTACGAGCAGTACGTC. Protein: CATSRDRQGSYEQYV.

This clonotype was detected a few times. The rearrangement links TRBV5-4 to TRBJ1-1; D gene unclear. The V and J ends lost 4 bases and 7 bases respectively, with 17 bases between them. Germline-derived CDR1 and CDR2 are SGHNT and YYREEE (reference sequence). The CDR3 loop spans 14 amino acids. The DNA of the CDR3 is TGTGCCAGCAGCCCGGGTGGAACGGGCCTTGAAGCTTTCTTT. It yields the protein CASSPGGTGLEAFF.

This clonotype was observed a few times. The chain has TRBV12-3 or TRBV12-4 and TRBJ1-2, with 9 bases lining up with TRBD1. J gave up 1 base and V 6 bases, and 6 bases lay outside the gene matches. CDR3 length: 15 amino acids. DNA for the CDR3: TGTGCCAGCAGGAGGACAGGGGTGGTTAACTATGGCTACACCTTC. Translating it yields CASRRTGVVNYGYTF.

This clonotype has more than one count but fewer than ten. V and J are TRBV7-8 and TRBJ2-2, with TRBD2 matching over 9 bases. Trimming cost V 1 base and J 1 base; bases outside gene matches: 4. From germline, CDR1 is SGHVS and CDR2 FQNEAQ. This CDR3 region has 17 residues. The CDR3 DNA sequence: TGTGCCAGCAGCTTAGATATAGCGGGGGAGAACACCGGGGAGCTGTTTTTT. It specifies CASSLDIAGENTGELFF.

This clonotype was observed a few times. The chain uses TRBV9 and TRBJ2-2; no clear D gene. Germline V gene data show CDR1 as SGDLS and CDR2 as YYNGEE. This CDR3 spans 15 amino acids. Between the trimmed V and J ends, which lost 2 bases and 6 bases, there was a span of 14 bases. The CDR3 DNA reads TGTGCCAGCAGCGTTATGTTAGGCCTTCCCGGGGAGCTGTTTTTT. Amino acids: CASSVMLGLPGELFF.

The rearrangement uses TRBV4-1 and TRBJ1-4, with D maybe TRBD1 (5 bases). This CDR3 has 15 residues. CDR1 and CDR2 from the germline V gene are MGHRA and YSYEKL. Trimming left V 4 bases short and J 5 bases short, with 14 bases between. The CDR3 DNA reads TGCGCCAGCAGCCTACAGGTCGGACGGAATGAAAAACTGTTTTTT. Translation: CASSLQVGRNEKLFF.

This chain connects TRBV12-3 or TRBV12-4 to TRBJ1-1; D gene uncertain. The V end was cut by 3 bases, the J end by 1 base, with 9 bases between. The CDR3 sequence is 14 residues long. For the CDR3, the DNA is TGTGCCAGCAGTTTTTCCGTTTCGAACACTGAAGCTTTCTTT. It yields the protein CASSFSVSNTEAFF.

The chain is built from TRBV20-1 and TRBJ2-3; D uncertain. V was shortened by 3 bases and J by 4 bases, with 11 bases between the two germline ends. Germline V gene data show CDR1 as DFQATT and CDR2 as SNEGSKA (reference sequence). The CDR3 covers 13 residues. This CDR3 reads CSASDPRADTQYF. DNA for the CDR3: TGCAGTGCTAGTGACCCCCGGGCAGATACGCAGTATTTT.

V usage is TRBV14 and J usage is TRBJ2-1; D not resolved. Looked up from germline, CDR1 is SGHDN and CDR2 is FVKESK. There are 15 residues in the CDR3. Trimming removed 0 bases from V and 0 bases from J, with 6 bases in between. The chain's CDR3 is CASSQDFSSYNEQFF. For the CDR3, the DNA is TGTGCCAGCAGCCAAGATTTCAGCTCCTACAATGAGCAGTTCTTC.

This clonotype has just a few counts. The CDR3 region is CSASPSSYNEQFF. CDR3 sequence (DNA): TGCAGTGCTAGTCCGAGCTCCTACAATGAGCAGTTCTTC. The chain recombines TRBV20-1 with TRBJ2-1; D is uncertain. V was clipped by 3 bases and J by 0 bases, with 6 bases between them. The CDR3 spans 13 residues. Germline CDR1 is DFQATT and CDR2 is SNEGSKA (reference sequence).

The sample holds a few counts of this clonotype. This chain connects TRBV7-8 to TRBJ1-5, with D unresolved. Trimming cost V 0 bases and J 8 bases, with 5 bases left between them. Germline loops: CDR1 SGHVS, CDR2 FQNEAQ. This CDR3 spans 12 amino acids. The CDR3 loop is CASSLASEPQHF. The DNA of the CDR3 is TGTGCCAGCAGCTTAGCTTCGGAGCCCCAGCATTTT. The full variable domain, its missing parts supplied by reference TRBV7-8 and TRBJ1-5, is GAGVSQSPRYKVAKRGQDVALRCDPISGHVSLFWYQQALGQGPEFLTYFQNEAQLDKSGLPSDRFFAERPEGSVSTLKIQRTQQEDSAVYLCASSLASEPQHFGDGTRLSIL.

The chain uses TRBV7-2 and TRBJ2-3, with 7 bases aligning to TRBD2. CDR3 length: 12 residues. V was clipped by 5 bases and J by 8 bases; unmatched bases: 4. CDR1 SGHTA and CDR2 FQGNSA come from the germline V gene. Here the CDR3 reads CASSPGRGTQYF. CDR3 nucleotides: TGTGCCAGCAGCCCTGGGAGGGGTACGCAGTATTTT.

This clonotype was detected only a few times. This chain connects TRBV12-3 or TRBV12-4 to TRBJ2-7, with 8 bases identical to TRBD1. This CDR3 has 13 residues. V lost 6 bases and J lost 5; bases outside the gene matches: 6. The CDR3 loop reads CASSQGAPNEQYV. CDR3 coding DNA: TGTGCCAGCAGCCAGGGGGCTCCTAACGAGCAGTACGTC.

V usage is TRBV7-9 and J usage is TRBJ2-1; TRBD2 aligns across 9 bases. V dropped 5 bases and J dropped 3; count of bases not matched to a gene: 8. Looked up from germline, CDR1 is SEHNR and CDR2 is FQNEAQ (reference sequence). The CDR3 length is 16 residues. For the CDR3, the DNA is TGTGCCAGCAGCGGATGGGAGCGGGGGGACTACAATGAGCAGTTCTTC. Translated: CASSGWERGDYNEQFF. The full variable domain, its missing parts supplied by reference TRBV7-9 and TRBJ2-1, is DTGVSQNPRHKITKRGQNVTFRCDPISEHNRLYWYRQTLGQGPEFLTYFQNEAQLEKSRLLSDRFSAERPKGSFSTLEIQRTEQGDSAMYLCASSGWERGDYNEQFFGPGTRLTVL.

The CDR3 loop is CASSFTSGGAGEQFF. DNA for the CDR3: TGTGCCAGCAGCTTTACTAGCGGGGGGGCCGGTGAGCAGTTCTTC. The rearrangement joins TRBV7-2 to TRBJ2-1; 13 bases fit TRBD2. Trimming at V came to 3 bases and at J to 9 bases, leaving 5 bases not matched to a gene. Germline assignment: CDR1 SGHTA and CDR2 FQGNSA. The CDR3 extends over 15 amino acids.

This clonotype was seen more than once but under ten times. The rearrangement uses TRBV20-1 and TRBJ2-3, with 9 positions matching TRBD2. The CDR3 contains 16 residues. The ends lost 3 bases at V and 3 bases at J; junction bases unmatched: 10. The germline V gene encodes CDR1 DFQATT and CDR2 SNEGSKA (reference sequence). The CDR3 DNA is TGCAGTGCTAGTCTCCCGGCGGGGGGGCAAACAGATACGCAGTATTTT. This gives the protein CSASLPAGGQTDTQYF.

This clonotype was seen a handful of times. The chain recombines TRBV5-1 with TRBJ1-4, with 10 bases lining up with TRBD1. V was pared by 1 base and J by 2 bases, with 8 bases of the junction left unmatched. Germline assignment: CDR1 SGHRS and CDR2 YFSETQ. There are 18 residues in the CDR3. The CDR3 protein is CASSLRGSGQGTNEKLFF. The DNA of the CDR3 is TGCGCCAGCAGCTTGCGGGGTTCGGGACAGGGGACTAATGAAAAACTGTTTTTT.

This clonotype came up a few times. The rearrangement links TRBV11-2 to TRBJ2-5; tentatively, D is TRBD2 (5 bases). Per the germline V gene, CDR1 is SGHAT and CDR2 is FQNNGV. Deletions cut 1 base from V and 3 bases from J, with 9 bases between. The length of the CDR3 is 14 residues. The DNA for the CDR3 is TGTGCCAGCAGCTTAGGCCAGCGGAAAGAGACCCAGTACTTC. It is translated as CASSLGQRKETQYF.

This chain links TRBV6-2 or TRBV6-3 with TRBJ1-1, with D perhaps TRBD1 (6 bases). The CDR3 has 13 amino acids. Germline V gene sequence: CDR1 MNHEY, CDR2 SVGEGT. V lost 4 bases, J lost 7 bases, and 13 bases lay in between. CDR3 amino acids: CASSWQTGDEAFF. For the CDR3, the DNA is TGTGCCAGCAGTTGGCAGACAGGAGATGAAGCTTTCTTT.

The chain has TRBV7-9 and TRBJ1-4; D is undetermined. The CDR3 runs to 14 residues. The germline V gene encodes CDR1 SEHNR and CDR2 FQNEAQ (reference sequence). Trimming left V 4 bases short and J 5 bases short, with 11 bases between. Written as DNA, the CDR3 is TGTGCCAGCAGCTCCCCCAGGCCGAATGAAAAACTGTTTTTT. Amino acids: CASSSPRPNEKLFF. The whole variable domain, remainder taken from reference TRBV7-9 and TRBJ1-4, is DTGVSQNPRHKITKRGQNVTFRCDPISEHNRLYWYRQTLGQGPEFLTYFQNEAQLEKSRLLSDRFSAERPKGSFSTLEIQRTEQGDSAMYLCASSSPRPNEKLFFGSGTQLSVL.

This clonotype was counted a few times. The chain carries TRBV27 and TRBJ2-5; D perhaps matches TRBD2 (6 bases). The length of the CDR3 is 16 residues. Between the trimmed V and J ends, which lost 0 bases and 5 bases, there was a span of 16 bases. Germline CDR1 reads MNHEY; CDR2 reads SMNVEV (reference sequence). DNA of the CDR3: TGTGCCAGCAGTTTATCACTAGCATCTTCCCTGGAGACCCAGTACTTC. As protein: CASSLSLASSLETQYF.

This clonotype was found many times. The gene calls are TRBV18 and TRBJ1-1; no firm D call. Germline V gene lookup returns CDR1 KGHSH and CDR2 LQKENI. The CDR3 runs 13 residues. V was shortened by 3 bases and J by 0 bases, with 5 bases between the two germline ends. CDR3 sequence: CASSPGLNTEAFF. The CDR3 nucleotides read TGTGCCAGCTCACCCGGTCTGAACACTGAAGCTTTCTTT.

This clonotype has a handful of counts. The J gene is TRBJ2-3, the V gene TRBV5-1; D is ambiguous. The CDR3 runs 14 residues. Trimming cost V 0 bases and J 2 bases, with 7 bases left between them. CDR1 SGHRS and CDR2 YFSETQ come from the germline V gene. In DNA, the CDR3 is TGCGCCAGCAGCTTGGACTTTTCCACAGATACGCAGTATTTT. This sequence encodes CASSLDFSTDTQYF.

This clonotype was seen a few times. The chain's CDR3 is CASSVADGRSSGNTIYF. The CDR3 DNA is TGTGCCAGCAGCGTAGCAGACGGCCGATCCTCTGGAAACACCATATATTTT. The V gene is TRBV9, the J gene TRBJ1-3, with D unresolved. The V gene lost 0 bases and the J gene lost 0 bases, with 13 bases spanning the gap. The CDR3 is made up of 17 amino acids. CDR1 SGDLS and CDR2 YYNGEE come from the germline V gene.